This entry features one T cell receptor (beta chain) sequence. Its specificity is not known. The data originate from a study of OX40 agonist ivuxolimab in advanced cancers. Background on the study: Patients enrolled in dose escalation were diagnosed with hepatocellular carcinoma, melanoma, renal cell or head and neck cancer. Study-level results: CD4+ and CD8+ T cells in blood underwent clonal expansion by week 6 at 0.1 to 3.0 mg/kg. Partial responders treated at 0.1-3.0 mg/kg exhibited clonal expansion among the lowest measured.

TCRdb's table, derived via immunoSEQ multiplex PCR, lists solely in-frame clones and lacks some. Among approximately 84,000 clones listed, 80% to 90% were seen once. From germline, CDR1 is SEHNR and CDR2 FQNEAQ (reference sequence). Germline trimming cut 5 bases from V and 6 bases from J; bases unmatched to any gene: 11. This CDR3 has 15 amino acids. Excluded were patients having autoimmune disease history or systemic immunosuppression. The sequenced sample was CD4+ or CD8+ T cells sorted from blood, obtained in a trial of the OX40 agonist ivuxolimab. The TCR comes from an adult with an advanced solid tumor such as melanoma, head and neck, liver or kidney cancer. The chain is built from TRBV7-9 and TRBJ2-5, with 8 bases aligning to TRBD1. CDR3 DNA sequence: TGTGCCAGCAGCCCTACCGGGACAGGAGAGAAGACCCAGTACTTC. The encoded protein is CASSPTGTGEKTQYF.